Presented here are 22 T cell receptor beta chains from one specimen sequenced in a study of early T cells in non-severe SARS-CoV-2 infection. TCRdb itself ran the 5' RACE reads through MiXCR, one entry per CDR3 protein. The data show 65,000 to 80,000 distinct CDR3 sequences, over 9% seen once. The material sequenced was whole blood. Receptors were obtained from an adult who was a healthcare worker with PCR-confirmed SARS-CoV-2 infection or an uninfected control (not recorded which).

The genes are TRBV4-3 and TRBJ1-5; no clear D gene. Trimming took 3 bases from V and 0 from J, leaving 6 bases between them. CDR3 size: 14 residues. The germline V gene encodes CDR1 LGHNA and CDR2 YSLEER. This chain's CDR3 is CASSQDLSNQPQHF. The DNA for the CDR3 is TGCGCCAGCAGCCAGGACCTTAGCAATCAGCCCCAGCATTTT.

This clonotype occurred a few times. The chain's CDR3 is CSAETGGYGNQPQHF. The CDR3 region has the DNA TGCAGTGCTGAAACAGGGGGATACGGCAATCAGCCCCAGCATTTT. V gene TRBV20-1 combines with J gene TRBJ1-5; 8 bases line up with TRBD1. This CDR3 spans 15 amino acids. The germline CDR1 and CDR2 sequences are DFQATT and SNEGSKA (reference sequence). The trim removed 5 bases at V and 2 bases at J, leaving 8 bases unmatched.

V usage is TRBV29-1 and J usage is TRBJ2-1; D call uncertain. This CDR3 contains 13 residues. Germline V gives CDR1 SQVTM, CDR2 ANQGSEA. Trimming stripped 3 bases from V and 2 bases from J, with 8 bases between. The CDR3, as DNA: TGCAGCGTTGATGCGAGTGCCTACAATGAGCAGTTCTTC. Encoded protein: CSVDASAYNEQFF.

This clonotype was seen at least ten times. V gene TRBV20-1 combines with J gene TRBJ1-5, with TRBD1 as a possible D gene (6 bases). The germline V gene has CDR1 DFQATT and CDR2 SNEGSKA (reference sequence). V lost 1 base and J lost 5, with 15 bases in between. The CDR3 totals 15 residues. CDR3 coding DNA: TGCAGTGCTAGAGGAACCGGACAGTTCGATCAGCCCCAGCATTTT. Translating gives CSARGTGQFDQPQHF.

V gene TRBV27 combines with J gene TRBJ2-2; 11 bases fit TRBD2. CDR3 length equals 18 residues. V shed 6 bases and J 0 bases; nucleotides not matched to a gene: 9. CDR1 is MNHEY, CDR2 SMNVEV, per germline (reference sequence). The CDR3 protein is CASSPRLAGTPNTGELFF. The DNA for the CDR3 is TGTGCCAGCAGCCCTAGACTAGCGGGGACCCCGAACACCGGGGAGCTGTTTTTT.

The CDR3 sequence is CASSYPGQSQETQYF. CDR3 nucleotide sequence: TGTGCCAGCAGTTACCCGGGACAGTCCCAAGAGACCCAGTACTTC. This chain uses TRBV6-6 with TRBJ2-5; 7 bases are a match to TRBD1. J gave up 1 base and V 2 bases, and 4 bases lay outside the gene matches. Germline CDR1 reads MNHNY; CDR2 reads SVGAGI (reference sequence). This CDR3 is 15 amino acids long.

This clonotype was recorded many times. The V and J genes are TRBV7-9 and TRBJ1-5; D ambiguous. The CDR3 extends over 12 amino acids. CDR1 SEHNR and CDR2 FQNEAQ come from the germline V gene (reference sequence). The V end was cut by 2 bases, the J end by 3 bases, with 2 bases between. This chain's CDR3 is CASSLNNQPQHF. CDR3 DNA sequence: TGTGCCAGCAGCTTAAACAATCAGCCCCAGCATTTT. Complete variable domain (other parts from reference TRBV7-9 and TRBJ1-5): DTGVSQNPRHKITKRGQNVTFRCDPISEHNRLYWYRQTLGQGPEFLTYFQNEAQLEKSRLLSDRFSAERPKGSFSTLEIQRTEQGDSAMYLCASSLNNQPQHFGDGTRLSIL.

This clonotype was found many times. The chain employs TRBV20-1 and TRBJ1-2; D may be TRBD1 (5 bases). The CDR3 extends over 12 amino acids. Germline assignment: CDR1 DFQATT and CDR2 SNEGSKA (reference sequence). Trimming cost V 3 bases and J 8 bases, with 13 bases left between them. CDR3 in DNA: TGCAGTGCTAGCGGACGGTCAGGGGGCTACACCTTC. The encoded protein is CSASGRSGGYTF.

The sample holds one count of this clonotype. The rearrangement uses TRBV11-1 and TRBJ2-5; a weak D match, TRBD1 (5 bases). The germline CDR1 and CDR2 sequences are SGHAT and FQDESV (reference sequence). The V gene lost 5 bases and the J gene lost 11 bases, with 15 bases spanning the gap. The CDR3 is made up of 12 amino acids. This chain's CDR3 is CASSEATALQYF. The CDR3 nucleotides read TGTGCCAGCAGCGAGGCGACAGCCCTTCAGTACTTC.

The chain joins TRBV7-8 to TRBJ1-1; 7 positions agree with TRBD1. The trim removed 5 bases at V and 4 bases at J, leaving 7 bases unmatched. The CDR3 is 14 residues long. Germline V gene data show CDR1 as SGHVS and CDR2 as FQNEAQ. The CDR3 bases are TGTGCCAGCAGCCTCGACAGGGTTGGCACTGAAGCTTTCTTT. As protein: CASSLDRVGTEAFF. The complete variable domain, with remaining parts taken from reference TRBV7-8 and TRBJ1-1, reads GAGVSQSPRYKVAKRGQDVALRCDPISGHVSLFWYQQALGQGPEFLTYFQNEAQLDKSGLPSDRFFAERPEGSVSTLKIQRTQQEDSAVYLCASSLDRVGTEAFFGQGTRLTVV.

There are many counts of this clonotype. The chain carries TRBV5-1 and TRBJ1-1; TRBD1 aligns across 9 bases. The CDR3 spans 15 residues. The V and J ends lost 6 bases and 1 base, in that order; junction bases with no gene match: 7. In germline, CDR1 is SGHRS, CDR2 YFSETQ. CDR3 DNA sequence: TGCGCCAGCACCTGGACAGGGGCAACGAACACTGAAGCTTTCTTT. Amino acid sequence: CASTWTGATNTEAFF.

The rearrangement joins TRBV12-3 or TRBV12-4 to TRBJ1-2, with D perhaps TRBD1 (5 bases). The CDR3 is 13 amino acids. V lost 2 bases and J lost 8, with 12 bases in between. The CDR3: CASSLFEGRGYTF. DNA of the CDR3: TGTGCCAGCAGTTTATTTGAGGGACGAGGCTACACCTTC.

This chain links TRBV11-3 with TRBJ2-1; 8 bases are a match to TRBD1. The CDR3 consists of 16 residues. Germline loops: CDR1 SGHNT, CDR2 YENEEA. V was clipped by 2 bases and J by 8 bases; unmatched bases: 11. In DNA, the CDR3 is TGTGCCAGCAGCTTAAGTACAGGGGGTAGTTTGGATGAGCAGTTCTTC. Residues: CASSLSTGGSLDEQFF.

The chain recombines TRBV12-5 with TRBJ1-5; 7 bases align to TRBD1. The V segment lost 1 base and the J segment 0 bases; nucleotides outside the gene matches: 9. This CDR3 region has 18 residues. The germline CDR1 and CDR2 sequences are LGHNT and FRNRAP. The CDR3 loop reads CASGLAIVQGYSNQPQHF. The CDR3, as DNA: TGTGCTAGTGGTTTGGCCATCGTACAGGGGTATAGCAATCAGCCCCAGCATTTT.

The V call is TRBV19, the J call TRBJ2-1, with D perhaps assigned TRBD1 or TRBD2 (5 bases each). The germline V and J ends were trimmed by 10 bases and 8 bases, with 21 bases remaining between them. The germline gives CDR1 LNHDA, CDR2 SQIVND (reference sequence). The CDR3 has 14 residues. CDR3 bases: TGTGCCACTAGCCGGGACCTACCTAGGGATGAGCAGTTCTTC. It translates to CATSRDLPRDEQFF. Full variable domain (rest looked up from reference TRBV19 and TRBJ2-1): DGGITQSPKYLFRKEGQNVTLSCEQNLNHDAMYWYRQDPGQGLRLIYYSQIVNDFQKGDIAEGYSVSREKKESFPLTVTSAQKNPTAFYLCATSRDLPRDEQFFGPGTRLTVL.

This clonotype has a handful of counts. The chain employs TRBV2 and TRBJ2-5; D is perhaps TRBD2 (5 bases). This CDR3 has 14 amino acids. Trimming removed 5 bases at V and 2 bases at J, with 12 bases between. Per germline, CDR1 SNHLY and CDR2 FYNNEI. The CDR3 reads CASSPTTSQETQYF. In DNA, the CDR3 is TGTGCCAGCAGTCCGACTACTTCACAAGAGACCCAGTACTTC.

This clonotype was counted only a few times. This chain joins TRBV6-1 and TRBJ1-6; D unresolved. This CDR3 is built from 13 residues. With 7 bases removed from V and 5 bases from J, the gap between germline ends came to 9 bases. Germline-derived CDR1 and CDR2 are MNHNS and SASEGT. The CDR3 DNA reads TGTGCCAGCAAGAGGCACGATAATTCACCCCTCCACTTT. Protein product: CASKRHDNSPLHF.

This clonotype was detected once. The rearrangement links TRBV29-1 to TRBJ1-5; the D gene is possibly TRBD1 (5 bases). The CDR3 sequence is 13 residues long. Between the trimmed V and J ends, which lost 6 bases and 5 bases, there was a span of 14 bases. The V gene's germline CDR1 is SQVTM and CDR2 ANQGSEA. The CDR3 protein is CSVGTLRDQPQHF. The CDR3 bases are TGCAGCGTGGGGACGCTCAGGGATCAGCCCCAGCATTTT.

In this sample, this clonotype turned up many times. The chain employs TRBV10-2 and TRBJ2-1, with D perhaps matching TRBD1 (6 bases). Germline CDR1 is WSHSY and CDR2 is SAAADI. V was pared by 6 bases and J by 9 bases, with 15 bases between. This CDR3 contains 13 residues. CDR3 bases: TGCGCCAGCAGAATAGACAGGATCTCTGAGCAGTTCTTC. Translated: CASRIDRISEQFF.

The chain combines TRBV10-1 with TRBJ1-2; unclear D gene. CDR3 size: 12 residues. V was clipped by 3 bases and J by 3 bases, with 5 bases between them. Germline V gene data show CDR1 as WNHNN and CDR2 as SYGVQD (reference sequence). The CDR3 here is CASSDGDYGYTF. The CDR3 region has the DNA TGCGCCAGCAGTGACGGGGACTATGGCTACACCTTC.

This rearrangement joins TRBV20-1 to TRBJ2-3; TRBD2 matches 14 bases. The CDR3 runs to 17 residues. Trimming removed 1 base from V and 6 bases from J; junction bases left unmatched: 9. The germline CDR1 and CDR2 sequences are DFQATT and SNEGSKA (reference sequence). CDR3: CSARGLAGGRSADTQYF. The CDR3 bases are TGCAGTGCTAGAGGACTAGCGGGGGGGCGAAGTGCGGATACGCAGTATTTT.

This clonotype has only a few counts. The rearrangement joins TRBV4-2 to TRBJ2-1; TRBD2 matches at 13 bases. This CDR3 spans 15 amino acids. Germline V gene lookup returns CDR1 LGHNA and CDR2 YNFKEQ. V lost 7 bases and J lost 6; bases outside the gene matches: 6. CDR3 amino acids: CASTLGLAGANEQFF. Written as DNA, the CDR3 is TGTGCCAGCACCTTAGGACTAGCGGGGGCCAATGAGCAGTTCTTC.